Listed below are T cell receptor beta chains from one sample, sequenced in a study of PD-1 blockade in classical Hodgkin lymphoma. Clones were read by immunoSEQ multiplex PCR, and TCRdb kept only the in-frame ones, dropping some. The sample lists about 18,000 clones, over 70% occurring once. The source material was CD4+ T cells from blood, sampled before the fourth cycle of nivolumab. These receptors were collected from a human donor with classical Hodgkin lymphoma. Both conserved end residues are part of each CDR3. D genes are given only for firm matches. Some rows mark clone size as missing; the rest say once, few, many or name a class of expanded clone.

v_call	d_call	clone_size	j_call	cdr3_nt	cdr3_aa
TRBV21-1	-	once	TRBJ2-7	TGTGCCAGCATTCAGGGACTGAGTTACGAGCAGTACTTC	CASIQGLSYEQYF
TRBV19	-	-	TRBJ2-4	TGTGCCAGTAGTACACCAGGGACGGCCAAAAACATTCAGTACTTC	CASSTPGTAKNIQYF
TRBV4-1	-	-	TRBJ2-1	TGCGCCAGCAGCCAAGATCCCCCCCGAGGCCCCGGTATAGATGAGCAGTTCTTC	CASSQDPPRGPGIDEQFF
TRBV27	-	once	TRBJ2-5	TGTGCCAGCAGCCTCGACGCCCGTAATGAGGCCCAGTACTTC	CASSLDARNEAQYF
TRBV7-8	TRBD2	-	TRBJ2-2	TGTGCCAGCAGCTTATCGACTAGCGGGAGCCATTACGCCGGGGAGCTGTTTTTT	CASSLSTSGSHYAGELFF
TRBV28	-	-	TRBJ1-2	TGTGCCACCGCCCAGGGAGCCTATGGCTACACCTTC	CATAQGAYGYTF
TRBV14	-	-	TRBJ1-1	TGTGCCAGCAGTTTCGGGTTGAACACTGAAGCTTTCTTT	CASSFGLNTEAFF
TRBV9	TRBD2	-	TRBJ2-3	TGTGCCAGCAGCGTAGCATCTAGCGGGAGAAGCACAGATACGCAGTATTTT	CASSVASSGRSTDTQYF
TRBV27	-	few	TRBJ2-7	TGTGCCAGCAGCTCGGTCCGGGGGACCAAGGACGAGCAGTACTTC	CASSSVRGTKDEQYF
TRBV18	-	-	TRBJ2-7	TGTGCCAGCTCACCCGGGACTGGCGAGCAGTACTTC	CASSPGTGEQYF
TRBV5-5	TRBD1	-	TRBJ2-7	TGTGCCAGCAGCTTGTGGATGGGGGACAGTCTAGGGGAGCAGTACTTC	CASSLWMGDSLGEQYF
TRBV9	TRBD2	-	TRBJ2-1	TGTGCCAGCAGCCCGGGACTAGCGGGAGGGCTCTACAATGAGCAGTTCTTC	CASSPGLAGGLYNEQFF
TRBV7-8	-	-	TRBJ2-7	TGTGCCAGCAGCTTCCCGGGACCCCCTTCCGTCGAGCAGTACTTC	CASSFPGPPSVEQYF
TRBV7-9	TRBD2	-	TRBJ2-3	TGTGCCAGCAGCTTAAGTTTGACTAAAGGGACTAGCGGATACGATACGCAGTATTTT	CASSLSLTKGTSGYDTQYF
TRBV9	-	-	TRBJ1-1	TGTGCCAGCAGCGCGCGGGGGAACACTGAAGCTTTCTTT	CASSARGNTEAFF
TRBV19	TRBD2	-	TRBJ2-3	TGTGCCAGTAGTAGCCGACTAGCGGGAGATACAGATACGCAGTATTTT	CASSSRLAGDTDTQYF
TRBV5-1	TRBD2	-	TRBJ2-1	TGCGCCAGCAGCTGGGCCCCTACTAGCGGGAGCCCTAATGAGCAGTTCTTC	CASSWAPTSGSPNEQFF
TRBV27	-	-	TRBJ1-1	TGTGCCAGCAGTTTAGGCAGGAACACTGAAGCTTTCTTT	CASSLGRNTEAFF
TRBV2	-	-	TRBJ1-1	TGTGCCAGCAGCGGACAGTTGAACACTGAAGCTTTCTTT	CASSGQLNTEAFF
TRBV5-1	-	-	TRBJ2-2	TGCGCCAGCAGCCCCCTGGGGAACACCGGGGAGCTGTTTTTT	CASSPLGNTGELFF
TRBV10-1	-	-	TRBJ2-5	TGCGCCAGCAGTGAATTGGATAAGGAGACCCAGTACTTC	CASSELDKETQYF
TRBV6-1	-	-	TRBJ2-7	TGTGCCAGCAAAACAATATCCCCCCCGGGCGTGCAGTACTTC	CASKTISPPGVQYF
TRBV2	TRBD1	-	TRBJ2-5	TGTGCCAGCAGGGACAGGGGGCGGGAGACCCAGTACTTC	CASRDRGRETQYF
TRBV30	-	-	TRBJ1-3	TGTGCCTGGAGTGCTACTGGTGGAAACACCATATATTTT	CAWSATGGNTIYF
TRBV6-5	-	-	TRBJ2-7	TGTGCCAGCAGTTACTCTACAGGGACCTACGAGCAGTACTTC	CASSYSTGTYEQYF
TRBV5-5	TRBD2	-	TRBJ2-1	TGTGCCAGCAGCTTGAACCTAGCGGGAGACAATGAGCAGTTCTTC	CASSLNLAGDNEQFF
TRBV2	-	-	TRBJ2-7	TGTGCCAGCAGGGACCGTCGACAGGCCGAGCAGTACTTC	CASRDRRQAEQYF
TRBV10-3	-	-	TRBJ1-4	TGTGCCATCAGTGCGCGGGCGAATGAAAAACTGTTTTTT	CAISARANEKLFF
TRBV4-1	TRBD2	-	TRBJ2-3	TGCGCCAGCAGCCAAGGACGGGCTAGCGGGACGATCGCAGATACGCAGTATTTT	CASSQGRASGTIADTQYF
TRBV25-1	-	once	TRBJ2-7	TGTGCCAGCAGTGAATGGGGTGGCAGGGACGAGCAGTACTTC	CASSEWGGRDEQYF
TRBV28	TRBD1	-	TRBJ1-2	TGTGCCAGCAGCCCCCCCGGACAGGCTCGGGGCTACACCTTC	CASSPPGQARGYTF
TRBV19	-	-	TRBJ2-1	TGTGCCAGTAGGCGGGGGCTAGACAATGAGCAGTTCTTC	CASRRGLDNEQFF
TRBV19	-	few	TRBJ2-1	TGTGCCAGTAGTATAGATATGGACAGAAGCTACAATGAGCAGTTCTTC	CASSIDMDRSYNEQFF